This TCR beta chain originates from a study of OX40 agonist ivuxolimab in advanced cancers. The method was immunoSEQ multiplex PCR; TCRdb's version includes in-frame clones alone and lacks a portion of them. The repertoire consists of approximately 99,000 clones, with 75% to 95% occurring once and the leading ten covering 0.66%. The CDR3 length is 17 residues. Germline V lookup: CDR1 SEHNR, CDR2 FQNEAQ (reference sequence). Trimming shortened V by 5 bases and J by 2 bases, and 16 bases separated the two germline ends. On this clone itself: Antigen: not known.

Study results and limitations: Expanded clones were, on average, more numerous in CD8+ T cells than in CD4+.

The starting material was CD4+ or CD8+ T cells sorted from blood, obtained in a trial of the OX40 agonist ivuxolimab. This TCR was recovered from an adult with an advanced solid tumor such as melanoma, head and neck, liver or kidney cancer. The chain recombines TRBV7-9 with TRBJ1-6; the D is unclear. CDR3 protein: CASSPVVGNTYNSPLHF. The CDR3 nucleotides read TGTGCCAGCAGCCCAGTAGTAGGGAACACCTATAATTCACCCCTCCACTTT. Full variable domain (rest looked up from reference TRBV7-9 and TRBJ1-6): DTGVSQNPRHKITKRGQNVTFRCDPISEHNRLYWYRQTLGQGPEFLTYFQNEAQLEKSRLLSDRFSAERPKGSFSTLEIQRTEQGDSAMYLCASSPVVGNTYNSPLHFGNGTRLTVT.